The rows below give T cell receptor beta chains drawn from one sample of a study of control samples from healthy donors and cancer patients. Produced via immunoSEQ multiplex PCR; TCRdb's table is partial and in-frame only. The sample has about 63,000 clones, 70% to 90% seen once. The specimen sequenced was blood. Source of these receptors: a man between 40 and 49 years old in good health. The CDR3 runs from the conserved cysteine through the conserved F or W. The D gene is left open where the match is weak. Expanded clones are given a class, and other clones once, few, many or no size at all.

14,TRBV24-1,TRBJ1-6,-,-,CATNDGGYNSPLHF,TGTGCCACGAATGACGGGGGATATAATTCACCCCTCCACTTT
17,TRBV28,TRBJ1-6,-,-,CASSPQEAFSYNSPLHF,TGTGCCAGCAGCCCCCAGGAAGCTTTCTCCTATAATTCACCCCTCCACTTT
13,TRBV12-3/TRBV12-4,TRBJ1-1,-,-,CASSPTQNTEAFF,TGTGCCAGCAGTCCTACACAGAACACTGAAGCTTTCTTT
14,TRBV24-1,TRBJ1-2,-,-,CATSYQATNYGYTF,TGTGCCACGAGTTACCAGGCGACTAACTATGGCTACACCTTC
14,TRBV6-2/TRBV6-3,TRBJ2-5,-,-,CASSRTQEGETQYF,TGTGCCAGCAGTAGGACACAAGAGGGAGAGACCCAGTACTTC
17,TRBV5-4,TRBJ2-7,once,-,CASSLVFGGDTSYEQYF,TGTGCCAGCAGCTTGGTTTTCGGGGGCGATACCTCCTACGAGCAGTACTTC
13,TRBV6-2/TRBV6-3,TRBJ2-1,-,-,CASSYGTAGGQFF,TGTGCCAGCAGTTACGGAACAGCCGGGGGGCAGTTCTTC
11,TRBV12-5,TRBJ1-5,few,-,CASGLDQPQHF,TGTGCTAGTGGTTTGGATCAGCCCCAGCATTTT
17,TRBV27,TRBJ2-1,-,-,CASSPQDGTGHDNEQFF,TGTGCCAGCAGTCCCCAGGACGGTACCGGACACGACAATGAGCAGTTCTTC
15,TRBV19,TRBJ2-7,-,TRBD1,CASSLGQLSSYEQYF,TGTGCCAGTAGCCTGGGACAGTTGAGCTCCTACGAGCAGTACTTC
13,TRBV7-7,TRBJ2-7,-,-,CASSLAGSYEQYF,TGTGCTAGCAGCTTAGCCGGCTCCTACGAGCAGTACTTC
17,TRBV19,TRBJ1-2,-,TRBD1,CASSRTGTADTNYGYTF,TGTGCCAGTAGCAGGACCGGGACAGCCGATACTAACTATGGCTACACCTTC
13,TRBV5-6,TRBJ1-5,-,-,CASSFAGNQPQHF,TGTGCCAGCAGCTTCGCGGGAAACCAGCCCCAGCATTTT
12,TRBV2,TRBJ2-5,-,-,CASGGIGETQYF,TGTGCCAGCGGGGGGATTGGCGAGACCCAGTACTTC
15,TRBV5-1,TRBJ2-3,once,TRBD2,CASSLEAGPPGTQYF,TGCGCCAGCAGCTTGGAAGCGGGGCCTCCCGGGACGCAGTATTTT
12,TRBV7-9,TRBJ2-5,-,-,CASSLGAETQYF,TGTGCCAGCAGCTTAGGGGCGGAGACCCAGTACTTC
13,TRBV7-8,TRBJ2-5,few,TRBD1,CASSLTGVETQYF,TGTGCCAGCAGCTTAACAGGGGTAGAGACCCAGTACTTC
16,TRBV5-6,TRBJ1-2,-,-,CASSLIHVGANYGYTF,TGTGCCAGCAGCTTAATTCACGTGGGAGCTAACTATGGCTACACCTTC
14,TRBV2,TRBJ1-6,-,TRBD1,CASTPQGQGTSLHF,TGTGCCAGCACCCCTCAGGGACAGGGTACTTCCCTCCACTTT
14,TRBV6-5,TRBJ1-5,-,TRBD1,CASSYNDRGQPQHF,TGTGCCAGCAGCTACAATGACAGGGGTCAGCCCCAGCATTTT
15,TRBV3-1/TRBV3-2,TRBJ1-4,-,TRBD1,CASSPTGADREKLFF,TGTGCCAGCAGCCCAACAGGGGCCGATAGGGAAAAACTGTTTTTT
14,TRBV27,TRBJ1-3,-,-,CASSSTVTGNTIYF,TGTGCCAGCAGTTCGACAGTTACTGGAAACACCATATATTTT
15,TRBV4-1,TRBJ2-1,-,TRBD2,CASSQEASGNNEQFF,TGCGCCAGCAGCCAAGAGGCTAGCGGGAATAATGAGCAGTTCTTC
14,TRBV7-2,TRBJ2-7,-,-,CASSLAGGNYEQYF,TGTGCCAGCAGCTTAGCAGGGGGGAACTACGAGCAGTACTTC
13,TRBV18,TRBJ1-1,-,-,CASSPEINTEAFF,TGTGCCAGCTCACCAGAGATCAACACTGAAGCTTTCTTT
16,TRBV28,TRBJ1-4,few,TRBD1,CASSSPRQGSNEKLFF,TGTGCCAGCAGTTCTCCGCGACAGGGCTCTAATGAAAAACTGTTTTTT
15,TRBV29-1,TRBJ1-2,-,TRBD1,CSGGTGEDFNYGYTF,TGCAGCGGCGGGACAGGAGAAGATTTTAACTATGGCTACACCTTC
13,TRBV29-1,TRBJ1-1,-,-,CSVEGRTNTEAFF,TGCAGCGTTGAGGGCAGGACGAACACTGAAGCTTTCTTT
13,TRBV2,TRBJ1-2,-,-,CASSGPGGLGYTF,TGTGCCAGCAGCGGCCCGGGGGGACTCGGCTACACCTTC
14,TRBV5-1,TRBJ1-3,-,-,CASSLGVSGNTIYF,TGCGCCAGCAGCTTGGGGGTTTCTGGAAACACCATATATTTT
13,TRBV7-9,TRBJ1-2,-,-,CASSPRQDYGYTF,TGTGCCAGCAGCCCCAGACAGGACTATGGCTACACCTTC
14,TRBV28,TRBJ2-7,-,-,CASNAGLPSYEQYF,TGTGCCAGCAACGCGGGACTCCCCTCCTACGAGCAGTACTTC
13,TRBV7-9,TRBJ2-3,-,-,CASSPRASDTQYF,TGTGCCAGCAGCCCTCGGGCCTCAGATACGCAGTATTTT
14,TRBV27,TRBJ1-2,-,-,CASSFAGVRHGYTF,TGTGCCAGCAGTTTTGCAGGGGTGAGGCATGGCTACACCTTC
13,TRBV3-1/TRBV3-2,TRBJ2-2,-,-,CASSLRGTGELFF,TGTGCCAGCAGCCTTCGGGGGACCGGGGAGCTGTTTTTT
12,TRBV6-6,TRBJ1-3,-,-,CASNGGGNTIYF,TGTGCCAGCAACGGTGGCGGCAACACCATATATTTT
14,TRBV19,TRBJ2-7,-,TRBD2,CASSILAGTYEQYF,TGTGCCAGTAGTATTCTAGCGGGGACCTACGAGCAGTACTTC
11,TRBV24-1,TRBJ1-2,-,-,CATSSGYGYTF,TGTGCCACCAGTTCCGGGTATGGCTACACCTTC
16,TRBV4-1,TRBJ2-2,few,-,CASSPGALLNTGELFF,TGCGCCAGCAGCCCGGGGGCGCTCCTTAACACCGGGGAGCTGTTTTTT
13,TRBV11-2,TRBJ2-3,-,-,CASSSYRTDTQYF,TGTGCCAGCAGCTCATACAGGACAGATACGCAGTATTTT
16,TRBV7-2,TRBJ1-3,-,-,CASSLGARGSGNTIYF,TGTGCCAGCAGCTTAGGTGCGAGGGGAAGTGGAAACACCATATATTTT
15,TRBV5-6,TRBJ1-2,-,-,CASSLSRDRLYGYTF,TGTGCCAGCAGCTTGAGCAGGGATAGGCTCTATGGCTACACCTTC
18,TRBV11-3,TRBJ2-5,-,-,CASSLDRMELRPQETQYF,TGTGCCAGCAGCTTAGATAGGATGGAATTGCGGCCCCAAGAGACCCAGTACTTC
15,TRBV4-3,TRBJ2-2,-,TRBD1,CASSLDRPNTGELFF,TGCGCCAGCAGCCTGGACAGGCCGAACACCGGGGAGCTGTTTTTT
14,TRBV11-2,TRBJ1-4,-,-,CASSASTTNEKLFF,TGTGCCAGCAGCGCCAGTACAACTAATGAAAAACTGTTTTTT
18,TRBV2,TRBJ1-2,-,-,CASSLIPVSPGANYGYTF,TGTGCCAGCAGCCTAATACCCGTTAGCCCAGGGGCCAACTATGGCTACACCTTC
18,TRBV16,TRBJ2-7,-,-,CASQGQGLAAGRVYEQYF,TGTGCCAGCCAAGGACAGGGCCTAGCGGCGGGCAGAGTCTACGAGCAGTACTTC